This TCR beta chain originates from a study of blood T cell repertoires in COVID-19. Overall study: Some COVID-19 samples were acute and others convalescent; all came from the United States, Italy and Spain.

Method: immunoSEQ multiplex PCR; TCRdb's copy keeps in-frame clones and lacks some. The sample includes 30,000 to 40,000 clones, about 80% of them seen just once. This CDR3 comprises 13 residues. Trimming removed 6 bases from V and 6 bases from J, with 11 bases in between. The chain carries TRBV12-3 or TRBV12-4 and TRBJ2-2, with a weak D call TRBD2 (5 bases). Sequenced input: peripheral blood. The TCR was taken from a woman aged 70 to 79 with acute or convalescent COVID-19. This chain's CDR3 is CASRPERAGELFF. CDR3 DNA sequence: TGTGCCAGCAGACCGGAGAGGGCCGGGGAGCTGTTTTTT.